This T cell receptor (beta chain) was found in a study of molecular identifiers for immune sequencing clone quantification. In the study overall: Replicate runs used RNA from about 19,000 or 110,000 naive CD8 cells, which was split five ways into aliquots, and four of those aliquots were then sequenced.

From the PCR reads, TCRdb called clonotypes with MiXCR, one entry per CDR3 protein. The table records about 36,000 distinct CDR3 sequences, under 20% of them present only once. Trimming pared 2 bases from V and 6 bases from J, leaving 15 bases between. The CDR3 runs to 15 residues. CDR1 MDHEN and CDR2 SYDVKM come from the germline V gene. As regards this clonotype: Its antigen is not identified. A much larger clonotype is one base distant, so this may be a read error.

Sorting isolated naive CD8 T cells as CD8+CD4-CCR7+CD45RA+ events. Study observations and caveats: For highly expanded clones, sizes could be underestimated when identical TCR molecules share a barcode. Effector cells had over 99% of their molecules in clones above 20 RNA copies, while naive cells had under 1%.

Sequenced input: naive CD8+ T cells from blood, with Jurkat cell RNA spiked in. Subset of the sample: FACS-sorted CD8+CD4-CCR7+CD45RA+ naive T cells. The receptor was isolated from a human donor in good health. Some libraries in this study had Jurkat cell RNA spiked in. The rearrangement links TRBV28 to TRBJ2-3; TRBD1 might be the D (6 bases). CDR3: CASSLNAQGRDTQYF. CDR3 in DNA: TGTGCCAGCAGTTTAAACGCACAGGGAAGGGATACGCAGTATTTT.